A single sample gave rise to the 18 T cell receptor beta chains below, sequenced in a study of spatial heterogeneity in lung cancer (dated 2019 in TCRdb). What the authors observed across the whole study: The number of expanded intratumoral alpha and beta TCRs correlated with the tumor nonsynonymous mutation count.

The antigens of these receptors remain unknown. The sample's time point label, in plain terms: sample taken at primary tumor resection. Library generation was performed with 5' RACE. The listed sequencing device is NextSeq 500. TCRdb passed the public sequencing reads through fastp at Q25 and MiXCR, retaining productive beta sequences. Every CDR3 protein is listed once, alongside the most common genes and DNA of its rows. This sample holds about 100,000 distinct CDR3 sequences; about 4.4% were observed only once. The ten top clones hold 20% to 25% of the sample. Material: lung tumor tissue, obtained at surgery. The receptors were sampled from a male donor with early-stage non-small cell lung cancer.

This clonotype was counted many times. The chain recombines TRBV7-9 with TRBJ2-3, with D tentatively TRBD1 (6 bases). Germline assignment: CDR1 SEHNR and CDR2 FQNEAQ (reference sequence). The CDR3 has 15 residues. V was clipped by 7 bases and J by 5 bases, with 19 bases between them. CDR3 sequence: CASIKQGVVGDTQYF. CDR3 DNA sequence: TGTGCCAGCATCAAACAGGGAGTAGTTGGAGATACGCAGTATTTT.

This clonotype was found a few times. The CDR3 DNA reads TGTGCTAGTGCCCTCCAGTTGGATACGCAGTATTTT. Residues: CASALQLDTQYF. V gene TRBV12-5 combines with J gene TRBJ2-3; D is uncertain. From germline, CDR1 is LGHNT and CDR2 FRNRAP. V lost 7 bases to trimming and J lost 6 bases, with 11 bases between them. The CDR3 totals 12 residues.

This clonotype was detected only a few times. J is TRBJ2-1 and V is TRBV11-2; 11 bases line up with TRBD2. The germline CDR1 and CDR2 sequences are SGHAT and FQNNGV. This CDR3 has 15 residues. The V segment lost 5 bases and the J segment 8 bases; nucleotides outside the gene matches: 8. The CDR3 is CASSATSGSPDEQFF. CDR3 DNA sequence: TGTGCCAGCAGCGCTACTAGCGGGAGTCCGGATGAGCAGTTCTTC.

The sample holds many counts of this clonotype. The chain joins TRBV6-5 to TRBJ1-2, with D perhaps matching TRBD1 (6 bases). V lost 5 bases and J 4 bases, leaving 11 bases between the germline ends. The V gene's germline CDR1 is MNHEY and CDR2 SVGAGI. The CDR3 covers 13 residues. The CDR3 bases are TGTGCCAGCAGTACAGGGCGAGTCTATGGCTACACCTTC. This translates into CASSTGRVYGYTF.

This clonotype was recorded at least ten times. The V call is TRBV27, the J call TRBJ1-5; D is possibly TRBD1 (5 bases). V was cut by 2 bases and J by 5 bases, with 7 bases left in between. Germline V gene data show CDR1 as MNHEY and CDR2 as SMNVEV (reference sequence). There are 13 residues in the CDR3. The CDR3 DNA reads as TGTGCCAGCAGTTTAACAGGCGATCAGCCCCAGCATTTT. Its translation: CASSLTGDQPQHF.

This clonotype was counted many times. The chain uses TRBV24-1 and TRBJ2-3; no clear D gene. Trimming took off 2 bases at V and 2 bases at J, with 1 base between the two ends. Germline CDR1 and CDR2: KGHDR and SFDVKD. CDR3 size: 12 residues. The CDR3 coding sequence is TGTGCCACCAGTGATTACACAGATACGCAGTATTTT. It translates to CATSDYTDTQYF.

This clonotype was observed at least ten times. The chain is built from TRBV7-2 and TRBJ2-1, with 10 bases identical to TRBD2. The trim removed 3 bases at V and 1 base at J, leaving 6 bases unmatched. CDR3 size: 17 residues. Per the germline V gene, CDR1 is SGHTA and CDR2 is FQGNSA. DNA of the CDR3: TGTGCCAGCAGCTTGTCCCTAGCGGGAGTTTCCTACAATGAGCAGTTCTTC. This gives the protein CASSLSLAGVSYNEQFF.

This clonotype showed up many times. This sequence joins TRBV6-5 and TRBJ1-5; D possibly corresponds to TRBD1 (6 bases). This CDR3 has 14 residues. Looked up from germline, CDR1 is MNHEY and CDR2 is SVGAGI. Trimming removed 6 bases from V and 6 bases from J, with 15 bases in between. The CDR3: CASRGAGVGQPQHF. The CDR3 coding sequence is TGTGCCAGCAGAGGGGCAGGGGTCGGTCAGCCCCAGCATTTT.

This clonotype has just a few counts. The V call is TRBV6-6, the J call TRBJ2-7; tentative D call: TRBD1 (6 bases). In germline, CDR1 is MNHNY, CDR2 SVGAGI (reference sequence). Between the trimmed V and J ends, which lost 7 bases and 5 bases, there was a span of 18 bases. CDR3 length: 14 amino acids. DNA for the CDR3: TGTGCCAGCACCGGGACAAGGACTCGGGACGAGCAGTACTTC. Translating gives CASTGTRTRDEQYF.

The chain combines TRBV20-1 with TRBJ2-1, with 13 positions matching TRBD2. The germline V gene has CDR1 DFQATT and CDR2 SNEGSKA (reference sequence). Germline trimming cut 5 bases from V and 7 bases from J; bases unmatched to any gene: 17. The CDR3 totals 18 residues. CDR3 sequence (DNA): TGCAGTGCTCGCACTCGAGATCGGACTAGCGGGAGTTGGAATGAGCAGTTCTTC. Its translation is CSARTRDRTSGSWNEQFF.

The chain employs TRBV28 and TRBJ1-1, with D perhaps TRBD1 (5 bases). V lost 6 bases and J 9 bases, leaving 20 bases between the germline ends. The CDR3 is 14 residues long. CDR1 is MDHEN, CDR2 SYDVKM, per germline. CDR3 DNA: TGTGCCAGCAGACATCCGGGACCTAGGATTAAAGCTTTCTTT. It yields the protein CASRHPGPRIKAFF.

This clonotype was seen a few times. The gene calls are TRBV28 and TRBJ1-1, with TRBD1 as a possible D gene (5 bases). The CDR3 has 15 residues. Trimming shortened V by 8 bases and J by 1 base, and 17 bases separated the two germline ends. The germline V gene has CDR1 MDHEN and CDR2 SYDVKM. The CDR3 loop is CASPSRTGPNTEAFF. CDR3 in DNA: TGTGCCAGCCCCTCTCGAACGGGGCCGAACACTGAAGCTTTCTTT. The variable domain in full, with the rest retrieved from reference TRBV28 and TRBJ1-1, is DVKVTQSSRYLVKRTGEKVFLECVQDMDHENMFWYRQDPGLGLRLIYFSYDVKMKEKGDIPEGYSVSREKKERFSLILESASTNQTSMYLCASPSRTGPNTEAFFGQGTRLTVV.

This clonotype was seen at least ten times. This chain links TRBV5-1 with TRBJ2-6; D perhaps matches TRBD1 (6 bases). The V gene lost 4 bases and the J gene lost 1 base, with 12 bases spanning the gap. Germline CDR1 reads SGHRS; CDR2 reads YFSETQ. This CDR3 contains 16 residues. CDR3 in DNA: TGCGCCAGCAGCCATAGTACAGGGTCTGGGGCCAACGTCCTGACTTTC. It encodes CASSHSTGSGANVLTF.

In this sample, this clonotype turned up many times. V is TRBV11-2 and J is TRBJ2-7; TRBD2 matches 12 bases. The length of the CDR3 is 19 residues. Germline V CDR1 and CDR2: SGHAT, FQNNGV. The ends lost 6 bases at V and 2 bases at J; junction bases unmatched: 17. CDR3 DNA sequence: TGTGCCAGCAGTCACACACAACTAAAGACTAGCGGGAGCCCCTACGAGCAGTACTTC. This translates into CASSHTQLKTSGSPYEQYF.

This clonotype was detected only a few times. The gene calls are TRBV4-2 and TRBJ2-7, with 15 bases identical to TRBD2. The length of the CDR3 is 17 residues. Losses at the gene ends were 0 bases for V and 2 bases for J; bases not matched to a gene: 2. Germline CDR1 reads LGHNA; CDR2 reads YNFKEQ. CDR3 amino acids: CASSQEGLAGGAYEQYF. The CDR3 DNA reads TGTGCCAGCAGCCAAGAGGGACTAGCGGGGGGAGCCTACGAGCAGTACTTC.

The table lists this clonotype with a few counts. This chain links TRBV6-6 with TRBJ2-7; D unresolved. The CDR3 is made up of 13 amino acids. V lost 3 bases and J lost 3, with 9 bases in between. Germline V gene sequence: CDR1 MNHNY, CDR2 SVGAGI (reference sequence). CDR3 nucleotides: TGTGCCAGCAGTTATAGTTTTTACTACGAGCAGTACTTC. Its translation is CASSYSFYYEQYF.

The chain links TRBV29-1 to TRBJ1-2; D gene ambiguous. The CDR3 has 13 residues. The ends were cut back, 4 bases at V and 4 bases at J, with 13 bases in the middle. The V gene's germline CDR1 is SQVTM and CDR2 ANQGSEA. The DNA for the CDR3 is TGCAGCGTTGCAGCCGGGTTTGGCTATGGCTACACCTTC. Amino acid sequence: CSVAAGFGYGYTF.

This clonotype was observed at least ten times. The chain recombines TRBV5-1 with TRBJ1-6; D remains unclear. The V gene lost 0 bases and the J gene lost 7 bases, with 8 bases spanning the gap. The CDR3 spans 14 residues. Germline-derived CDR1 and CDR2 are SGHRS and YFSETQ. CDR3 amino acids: CASSLDGNNSPLHF. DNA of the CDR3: TGCGCCAGCAGCTTGGATGGGAACAATTCACCCCTCCACTTT.